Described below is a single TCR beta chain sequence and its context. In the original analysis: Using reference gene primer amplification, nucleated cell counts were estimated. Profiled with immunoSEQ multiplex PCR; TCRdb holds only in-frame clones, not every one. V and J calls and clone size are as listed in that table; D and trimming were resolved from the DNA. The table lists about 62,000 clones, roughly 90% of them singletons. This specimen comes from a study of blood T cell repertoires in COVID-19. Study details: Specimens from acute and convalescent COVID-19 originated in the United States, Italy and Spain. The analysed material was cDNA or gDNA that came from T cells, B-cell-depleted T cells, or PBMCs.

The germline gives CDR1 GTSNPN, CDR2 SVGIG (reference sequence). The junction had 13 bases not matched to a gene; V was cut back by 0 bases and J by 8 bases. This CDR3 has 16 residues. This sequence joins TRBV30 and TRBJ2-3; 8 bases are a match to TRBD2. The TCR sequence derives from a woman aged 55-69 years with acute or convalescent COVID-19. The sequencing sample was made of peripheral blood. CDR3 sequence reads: CAWSVGLAGSTSTQYF. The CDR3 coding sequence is TGTGCCTGGAGTGTAGGCTTAGCGGGAAGTACCTCTACGCAGTATTTT. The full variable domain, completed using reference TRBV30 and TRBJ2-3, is SQTIHQWPATLVQPVGSPLSLECTVEGTSNPNLYWYRQAAGRGLQLLFYSVGIGQISSEVPQNLSASRPQDRQFILSSKKLLLSDSGFYLCAWSVGLAGSTSTQYFGPGTRLTVL.